One and the same sample provided the 6 T cell receptor beta chains below, sequenced in a study of blood T cell repertoires in COVID-19. The method was immunoSEQ multiplex PCR; TCRdb's version includes in-frame clones alone and lacks a portion of them. Here the sample spans 250,000 or so clones, 85% to 95% being singletons. Material: PBMCs or T cells enriched from blood (not recorded which). These receptors were collected from a man between 40 and 49 years old who had been exposed to COVID-19.

This chain connects TRBV19 to TRBJ2-7; D is unresolved. The CDR3 length is 15 residues. Trimming removed 3 bases at V and 0 bases at J, with 12 bases between. Germline CDR1 is LNHDA and CDR2 is SQIVND (reference sequence). CDR3 loop: CASSIGGQASYEQYF. In DNA, the CDR3 is TGTGCCAGTAGTATCGGTGGTCAGGCCTCCTACGAGCAGTACTTC.

This chain joins TRBV6-1 and TRBJ2-7, with 7 bases fitting TRBD2. Unmatched junction bases numbered 8, after V lost 0 bases and J lost 6 bases. The CDR3 consists of 15 residues. Germline CDR1 reads MNHNS; CDR2 reads SASEGT. CDR3 sequence (DNA): TGTGCCAGCAGTGAAGCCTCGGGGGGAGGGGCCGAGCAGTACTTC. This encodes CASSEASGGGAEQYF.

This chain joins TRBV5-6 and TRBJ1-2; TRBD1 aligns across 10 bases. The germline gives CDR1 SGHDT, CDR2 YYEEEE. The CDR3 has 17 amino acids. V lost 4 bases, J lost 3 bases, and 12 bases stayed unmatched. This CDR3 is CASSPLGGTGVDYGYTF. The CDR3 DNA reads as TGTGCCAGCAGCCCATTGGGCGGGACAGGGGTGGACTATGGCTACACCTTC.

CDR3 protein: CAISARGSNNEQFF. CDR3 nucleotide sequence: TGTGCCATCAGTGCGAGGGGGAGCAACAATGAGCAGTTCTTC. This sequence joins TRBV10-3 and TRBJ2-1; tentatively, D is TRBD1 (6 bases). Germline CDR1 and CDR2: ENHRY and SYGVKD. The CDR3 is 14 residues long. The V end was cut by 4 bases, the J end by 5 bases, with 12 bases between.

The chain uses TRBV11-3 and TRBJ2-1; 7 bases align to TRBD2. V dropped 1 base and J dropped 8; count of bases not matched to a gene: 11. CDR1 SGHNT and CDR2 YENEEA come from the germline V gene. The CDR3 contains 16 residues. CDR3 in amino acids: CASSLGPLGRGYEQFF. DNA of the CDR3: TGTGCCAGCAGCTTAGGTCCCCTAGGGAGGGGTTATGAGCAGTTCTTC.

The rearrangement joins TRBV7-2 to TRBJ2-7; 11 nucleotides line up with TRBD2. The CDR3 sequence is 14 residues long. Losses at the gene ends were 5 bases for V and 2 bases for J; bases not matched to a gene: 2. CDR1 is SGHTA and CDR2 is FQGNSA in the germline V gene. The CDR3 nucleotides read TGTGCCAGCAGCCCGGGACTAGCGGCCTACGAGCAGTACTTC. Its protein is CASSPGLAAYEQYF.